This record looks at one T cell receptor (beta chain) sequence and its context. This CDR3 has 15 amino acids. Germline V gives CDR1 KGHSH, CDR2 LQKENI. V lost 6 bases and J lost 10; bases outside the gene matches: 10. The record originates from a study of glioma-infiltrating T cells after dendritic cell vaccination. Study details: Autologous tumor lysate-pulsed dendritic cell vaccination was given between the early 2000s and the early 2010s. Three intradermal dendritic cell vaccine injections were given every two weeks.

Up to 2 ug genomic DNA was used for TCRB CDR3 amplification. Sequenced by immunoSEQ multiplex PCR; TCRdb stores in-frame clones only, minus some. In the table there are fewer than 50,000 clones, approximately 85% of which are singletons. Sample: blood, taken before dendritic cell vaccination. The TCR was taken from a human donor with glioblastoma. The gene calls are TRBV18 and TRBJ1-6; 9 bases are shared with TRBD1. CDR3 loop: CASSLIQGARSPLHF. Here the CDR3 DNA reads TGTGCCAGCTCCCTCATACAGGGGGCGCGATCACCCCTCCACTTT.